The source of this TCR beta chain is a study of technical replicates of blood from several donors. This CDR3 spans 15 amino acids. The V gene end was trimmed by 0 bases and the J gene end by 0 bases; junction bases not matched to a gene: 2. Germline V gives CDR1 MGHRA, CDR2 YSYEKL. Some clones are missing from TCRdb's copy, which holds only in-frame ones; the method was immunoSEQ multiplex PCR. This sample has tens of thousands of clones, with around 91% found just once. The source is a human donor in good health. Some clones in this sample may be carry-over from other donors' samples. The sequenced material came from T cells isolated from PBMCs. This sequence joins TRBV4-1 and TRBJ2-7; 7 nucleotides line up with TRBD2. Written as DNA, the CDR3 is TGCGCCAGCAGCCAAGATGGGGGGGACTCCTACGAGCAGTACTTC. Translated: CASSQDGGDSYEQYF.